This T cell receptor beta chain was recorded in a study of blood T cell repertoires in COVID-19. Germline V CDR1 and CDR2: LNHDA, SQIVND (reference sequence). The CDR3 sequence is 15 residues long. V lost 5 bases and J 0 bases, leaving 10 bases between the germline ends. Only in-frame clones appear in the TCRdb table, and some are missing; sequencing was by immunoSEQ multiplex PCR. This table holds about 300,000 clones, around 90% found once. The TCR comes from a middle-aged woman who had recovered from COVID-19. Sequencing used PBMCs or T cells enriched from blood (not recorded which). The J gene is TRBJ2-2, the V gene TRBV19; D is undetermined. The CDR3 sequence: CASSPTLTNTGELFF. The CDR3 bases are TGTGCCAGTAGTCCGACTCTAACGAACACCGGGGAGCTGTTTTTT.